What follows is one T cell receptor (beta chain) and its context. Its matching antigen is unknown. A much larger clone is a single base away; this may be a read error. This record comes from a study of molecular identifiers for immune sequencing clone quantification. The use of previously described methods and listed TCR primers produced the bulk TCR libraries. MiXCR was run by TCRdb on the PCR reads, yielding one entry per CDR3 protein. Of some 590,000 distinct CDR3 sequences in the sample, roughly 27% were seen once. Trimming stripped 2 bases from V and 4 bases from J, with 14 bases between. This CDR3 contains 15 residues. The V gene's germline CDR1 is MGHRA and CDR2 YSYEKL. General study points: Reports indicate spiked Jurkat TCR RNA from one cell could be found among about a million naive cells. Highly expanded clone sizes could end up underestimated if a barcode were shared by identical TCR molecules. Clones with over 20 RNA copies captured over 97% of effector molecules but under 1% of naive ones.

Sequencing was done on a sample of naive CD8+ T cells from blood, with Jurkat cell RNA spiked in. Subset meaning: FACS-sorted CD8+CD4-CCR7+CD45RA+ naive T cells. V and J are TRBV4-1 and TRBJ2-5; D not certain. The source is a human donor in good health. Some libraries in this study had Jurkat cell RNA spiked in. The CDR3 spells CASSQHHLPGETQYF. Written as DNA, the CDR3 is TGCGCCAGCAGCCAACATCATCTCCCCGGAGAGACCCAGTACTTC.